These 8 T cell receptor beta chains came from one sample sequenced in a study of kidney transplant recipient with SARS-CoV-2 infection. TCRdb itself ran the reads through MiXCR, one entry per CDR3 protein. The repertoire holds 200,000 to 300,000 distinct CDR3 sequences, more than 25% seen once, with nearly 7.5% in the top ten. The sequencing used a blood sample, collected at baseline and between days 110 and 120 from a kidney transplant recipient. The source of these receptors is a male patient between 25 and 39 years old who had COVID-19 and was a kidney transplant recipient. Some of these T cells may belong to the graft donor.

This clonotype was seen many times. The chain recombines TRBV7-9 with TRBJ2-7; 9 nucleotides line up with TRBD2. J was trimmed by 3 bases and V by 8 bases; bases with no gene match: 5. Germline V CDR1 and CDR2: SEHNR, FQNEAQ (reference sequence). The CDR3 sequence is 13 residues long. The CDR3: CASCKREDYEQYF. The CDR3 nucleotides are TGTGCCAGCTGTAAGCGGGAGGACTACGAGCAGTACTTC.

This clonotype was found many times. The V and J genes are TRBV24-1 and TRBJ1-2; no clear D gene. CDR3 size: 17 residues. Germline loops: CDR1 KGHDR, CDR2 SFDVKD. Trimming cost V 6 bases and J 4 bases, with 23 bases left between them. CDR3 DNA sequence: TGTGCCACCAGTAAGTTCAGTAGTACCAGAAAGACCTATGGCTACACCTTC. Residues: CATSKFSSTRKTYGYTF.

CDR3 loop: CASGAGGPVNSPLHF. The CDR3 DNA is TGTGCCAGCGGCGCGGGAGGACCCGTCAATTCACCCCTCCACTTT. The chain employs TRBV7-8 and TRBJ1-1; D uncertain. The last part of the DNA fits TRBJ1-6 better; the J call may be wrong. The CDR3 covers 15 residues. Germline values: CDR1 SGHVS, CDR2 FQNEAQ.

This clonotype has ten or more counts. This chain connects TRBV19 to TRBJ1-3; no firm D call. CDR1 and CDR2 from the germline V gene are LNHDA and SQIVND (reference sequence). The CDR3 totals 11 residues. Trimming took off 7 bases at V and 5 bases at J, with 6 bases between the two ends. CDR3 sequence reads: CASMIRNTIYF. The CDR3 nucleotides read TGTGCCAGTATGATTAGAAACACCATATATTTT.

Comment on this clonotype: This may arise from a read error, as a much more abundant clone is one base away. The chain carries TRBV5-1 and TRBJ2-2; D is unclear. The CDR3 totals 17 residues. Germline-derived CDR1 and CDR2 are SGHRS and YFSETQ. CDR3 region: CASGLGNAARTTGELFF. CDR3 nucleotides: TGCGCCAGCGGCTTGGGCAATGCCGCACGTACAACCGGGGAGCTGTTTTTT.

Of note for this clonotype: A read error may be the cause here, since a much bigger clone is one base away. The rearrangement uses TRBV15 and TRBJ2-7; TRBD1 aligns across 11 bases. The germline gives CDR1 LNHNV, CDR2 YYDKDF (reference sequence). The CDR3 runs to 16 residues. The CDR3, as DNA: TGTACCACCAGCAGAAACACCGGACAGGGGGCCAACGAGCAGTACTTC. It encodes CTTSRNTGQGANEQYF.

As regards this clonotype: This may arise from a read error, as a much more abundant clone is one base away. This chain links TRBV20-1 with TRBJ1-4; no reliable D call. Trimming took 2 bases from V and 0 from J, leaving 13 bases between them. The CDR3 sequence is 16 residues long. Germline V lookup: CDR1 DFQATT, CDR2 SNEGSKA (reference sequence). The CDR3 reads CSARNRRISTNEKLFF. In nucleotides, the CDR3 is TGCAGTGCTAGAAATCGACGGATTTCAACTAATGAAAAACTGTTTTTT.

This clonotype was seen ten or more times. V and J are TRBV5-4 and TRBJ2-3; 13 bases line up with TRBD2. CDR3 length: 17 amino acids. Unmatched junction bases numbered 4, after V lost 3 bases and J lost 0 bases. Germline CDR1 and CDR2: SGHNT and YYREEE (reference sequence). The CDR3, as DNA: TGTGCCAGCAGCTGGGGGACTAGCGGGACTAGCACAGATACGCAGTATTTT. Translation: CASSWGTSGTSTDTQYF.